This T cell receptor beta chain stems from a study of cytomegalovirus exposure and HLA in healthy donors (dated 2017 in TCRdb). About the study as a whole: An earlier analysis of fewer than 750 of the donors reported 276 Gb of sequence data and about 120 million unique TCR beta sequences obtained from around 170 million T cells. An early release that covered several hundred HLA-typed donors contained approximately 300 gigabases of sequencing data and 65 million to 100 million unique TCR sequences. Of the roughly 400 genotyped donors, approximately 82% fell in the genetic ancestry cluster associated with self-reported Caucasian donors. The aim of the study was to test whether cataloging public T cell receptors could identify signatures of past pathogen exposure. The study profiled the T cell repertoires of 500 to 800 subjects by immunosequencing and related them to cytomegalovirus serostatus. Along with the roughly 670-subject first cohort, a separate validation cohort of around 120 different subjects was used. High-throughput TCR immunosequencing, statistical association of individual TCRs with disease status, and machine learning were combined to predict cytomegalovirus infection status. A later analysis re-examined previously published TCR beta repertoires from hundreds of donors and added high-resolution HLA genotyping to investigate patterns of TCR occurrence. Rather than using new phenotypic data, the later analysis identified candidate immune exposures from TCR beta sequences and from how often those sequences occurred across donors. An earlier analysis of fewer than 700 of the donors applied high-throughput TCR beta sequencing to assess whether each TCR beta V gene segment acted as functional or pseudogenic. Donor age, sex, ethnicity and CMV serostatus were compiled together with the repertoire data. In a later genetic analysis, genome-wide SNP genotypes for about three fifths of the roughly 670 donors were used, and that subset was treated as a discovery cohort. All discovery cohort repertoires had been generated on a single sequencing platform. Both class I and class II loci were covered by HLA typing, at four-digit resolution. The number of donors typed differed by locus, with roughly 629-640 for A, B, C, DRB1 and DQB1, over 500 for DQA1, 600 to 610 for DPA1, and 450 to 480 for DPB1. Four or five DR-DQ haplotypes were treated as single units for association and clustering because of strong linkage in the cohort. On average, roughly 250,000 unique TCR beta nucleotide sequences were sequenced per donor among 398 genotyped donors of the cohort, with roughly 18% of those sequences being non-productive. The research as a whole found: At a false discovery rate of 0.05, a later analysis linked about 16,000 TCR beta sequences to specific HLA alleles. Assigning TCR associations to individual alleles was difficult when HLA alleles, especially DR and DQ, strongly co-occurred. According to a later analysis, parvovirus B19, influenza, CMV and Epstein-Barr virus appeared linked to several top co-occurrence clusters. Roughly uniform sequencing depth across donors was assumed in presence/absence analyses, although this assumption may not hold. In a later analysis, the rate of TCR association differed among HLA loci, with DRB1 alleles having the most associated TCRs and HLA-C alleles having the fewest. A few of the identified cytomegalovirus-associated TCR beta chains were confirmed in vitro to be specific for cytomegalovirus antigens. CMV serostatus was the only immune exposure information available for the cohort. Because counts were too low, around 18 rarely observed V segments, including chromosome 9 orphons, were left out of the earlier analysis of 587 of the donors. A further reported finding was that TCR beta sequences accurately predicted the HLA-A and HLA-B alleles for most subjects in the first cohort. In this cohort, only TCR beta chains were sequenced, and detectable features were limited by the absence of alpha or paired-chain data. The study gave a list of around 170 TCR beta chains associated with cytomegalovirus. An earlier analysis of 587 of the donors showed that most TCR beta V segments appeared in productive rearrangements either about 90% or about 30% of the time, which broadly matched IMGT annotations. Because HLA typing was missing for some donors at each locus, association tests included only the typed subset. A later analysis found that HLA-associated TCR beta chains were more clonally expanded and had lower generation probabilities than equally common non-associated chains. Across donors, most TCR sequences were observed very rarely, whereas some public TCRs were present in many individuals. According to the authors, the approach could potentially be generalized to other disease states and immunological phenotypes. The classifier was reported to diagnose cytomegalovirus status with high specificity and sensitivity in both the original cohort and the validation cohort. Correlated functional status among segregating V segments might be attributable to linkage disequilibrium, but an unknown experimental factor could not be ruled out. A later genetic analysis reported fewer N-insertions in productive TCRs among donors in an Asian-associated ancestry cluster than the roughly 650-donor mean. V-gene and J-gene trimming of TCR beta chains was associated with a missense DCLRE1C variant in a later genetic analysis, and the association was replicated in an independent cohort. A cluster of highly shared sequence variants was judged likely to represent a technical artifact of the sequencing pipeline. Some IMGT-functional V segments, including TRBV6-2 and TRBV6-3, could not be told apart with the 87-base-pair reads, so those segments were excluded. A later analysis found that most CMV-associated TCR beta chains appeared HLA-restricted, with HLA associations seemingly driven largely by CMV exposure.

The cohort comprised 710 or so healthy bone marrow donors. At the time of sampling, every cohort member was nominally healthy, though immune exposures that went unrecorded were likely present. The donor tested CMV seronegative and was one of the 352 seronegative cohort members. A peripheral blood sample was provided by each donor, and peripheral blood mononuclear cells were used for TCR beta sequencing. The Qiagen DNeasy Blood Extraction Kit was used to extract genomic DNA from the blood cell samples. On this clone itself: The target of this receptor is not known. No base quality values were provided; no much bigger clone lies one nucleotide off.

The method was the immunoSEQ multiplex PCR assay. The multiplex PCR relied on a mix of 60 forward primers for TCR Vbeta segments and 13 reverse primers for TCR Jbeta segments. Amplification of the CDR3 region of rearranged TCR beta genes was performed with a multiplex PCR assay on genomic DNA. On the Illumina HiSeq System, the amplified TCR beta libraries were sequenced as 87-base-pair reads. For the original study's pipeline: A later analysis counted tens of millions of unique TCR beta chains across the 666 repertoires, and roughly 10 million of these chains were shared by at least two donors. To remove PCR and sequencing errors, raw reads were error-corrected and collapsed into unique sequences using a nearest-neighbor algorithm that merged closely related sequences. Alignment of CDR3 sequences to IMGT reference sequences was used to assign V, D and J gene segments. For a sequence to be retained, a match of at least six nucleotides was required to both a V gene segment and a J gene segment. Rearrangements were classified as productive when the CDR3 lacked stop codons and remained in frame with V and J, and all other rearrangements were classified as non-productive. Following IMGT convention, CDR3 was defined as the stretch from the second conserved V-encoded cysteine to the conserved J-encoded phenylalanine. The earlier analysis of about 610 of the donors excluded any sequence lacking an unambiguous match to a single V gene segment. In an earlier analysis of a few hundred of the donors, V segments were called functional above 56.7% productive rearrangements and were called segregating when the between-donor standard deviation exceeded 5%. To diagnose cytomegalovirus status from the catalog of TCR beta chain sequences, a statistical classification framework was built. V and J gene assignment, in a later analysis, came from comparing TCR nucleotide sequences with IMGT/GENE-DB human TR gene sequences. The TCRdist pipeline was used in a later analysis to assign CDR3 sequences and most-parsimonious VDJ recombination scenarios. A later analysis defined each TCR beta chain by its CDR3 amino acid sequence plus V-gene family, and excluded reads lacking a unique V-gene family. To address suspected cross-contamination and a sequencing artifact, a later analysis removed around 600 highly shared, low-generation-probability nucleotide sequences. A later analysis calculated a clonal expansion index for each public chain from normalized within-repertoire ranks of inferred template counts. In a later analysis, generation probabilities were computed with a VDJ recombination model fitted to out-of-frame rearrangements, and the resulting probabilities were checked against IGoR. In a later analysis, hypergeometric tests were used to score TCR-TCR, TCR-HLA and TCR-CMV co-occurrence, with a repertoire-size bias correction applied to TCR pairs. In a later analysis, false discovery rates were estimated by permuting HLA or CMV assignments 20 times. In a later analysis, co-occurring TCRs were grouped using DBSCAN, and TCRdist sequence similarity was added for clustering within HLA-allele-positive subsets. Repertoires with fewer than 30,000 or more than 120,000 public chains were left out of co-occurrence clustering, as were several repertoires with anomalous nucleotide sharing. TCRdb took this table from immuneACCESS and kept in-frame rearrangements with V and J called. Such tables lack part of the clones; where checked against another copy, unresolved V genes explain under half of the gap, and the rest is unexplained. V and J calls and clone size are given by that table; D and trimming were obtained from the DNA. This sample lists 140,000 to 150,000 clones; around 75% were detected once. Under 2% of the sample belongs to the ten largest clones.

The cysteine opens and the phenylalanine closes a CDR3 of 14 amino acids. Only CDR3 DNA remains: 42 bases, in frame from the first base. As encoded in the germline V gene, CDR1 is SGHTA while CDR2 is FQGNSA. V is shortened by 3 bases, J by 5 bases, and the region joining them spans 11 bases. Here the chain combines TRBV7-2 and TRBJ1-5; the D gene remains uncertain. The receptor's source is a young woman in good health and CMV-seronegative. Sequencing was carried out using PBMCs. Here the CDR3 is given as CASSFSLPYQPQHF. The DNA sequence follows: TGTGCCAGCAGCTTCAGTCTCCCCTATCAGCCCCAGCATTTT.